This TCR beta chain was obtained from a study of shared clonotypes between healthy human individuals (TCRdb year 2020). Regarding the research as a whole: The cohort included a few men and two women between 18 and 49 years of age. To estimate repertoire size and how much clonotypes are shared between individuals, the study performed deep sequencing of blood TCR repertoires from a handful of healthy adults. To increase sequencing depth and limit assay-specific biases, TCR repertoire library preparation and sequencing were carried out by different laboratories using diverse techniques. Per donor, leukapheresis produced somewhere between about 0.94 and 9.5 billion PBMCs.

Using the deep immunoSEQ assay, TCR CDR3 regions were amplified from genomic DNA by multiplex PCR. Extracted genomic DNA from each cell subset was spread evenly across all wells of several immunoSEQ 96-well plates, with each plate serving as a replicate. For unsorted PBMC, approximately 290 ng of genomic DNA, equivalent to about 30,000 T cell genomes, went into each replicate PCR. Ten immunoSEQ deep assay plates were used to sequence the unsorted PBMC genomic DNA. The purified libraries were quantified using a Qubit 3.0 fluorometer, sized with a Bioanalyzer 2100, and then quantified again using the KAPA Library Quantification kit. A separate single-read 150-cycle Illumina NextSeq 550 flow cell was used to sequence each immunoSEQ 96-well plate. The paper's processing steps were these. Because the immunoSEQ output included only junctional sequences and no quality scores, the filtering could not be the same as the filtering used for full-length reads. To assign V/J genes and CDR3, sequences were annotated using PyIR, a Python wrapper for IgBLAST v1.9, with IMGT germline references. Reads with weak V/J assignments (E-value above 1e-6), missing CDR3, stop codons, out-of-frame junctions, or ambiguous translated residues were removed. V3J clonotypes were defined as sequences sharing the same inferred V gene, J gene, and CDR3 amino acid sequence. Percentage overlap between repertoires was calculated by dividing the number of shared unique clonotypes by the size of the smaller repertoire. Richness of each repertoire was evaluated using RTK rarefaction, the Chao1 estimator, and Recon v2.1 estimates of unobserved clonotypes. Imported from immuneACCESS, the table was reduced by TCRdb to in-frame sequences with V and J called. These copies leave out some clones; in studies compared against another copy, an unresolved V gene accounts for under half, and the cause of the remainder is not known. V and J calls and clone size come straight from that table; D and trimming were deduced from the DNA. Counted in this sample were about 490,000 clones; approximately 80% of them appeared once. The ten most abundant clones make up under 15% of the sample.

General study outcomes and caveats: Because the study included only a small number of donors, the genetic and exposure-history diversity represented was limited. Pairwise subsampling indicated that sequencing depth was expected to affect the degree of clonotype sharing among donors. Only blood was sampled, and tissue TCR repertoires likely differ from those in blood.

Trimming at the junction amounts to 1 base on V and 2 bases on J, and the germline ends lie 12 bases apart. The CDR3 runs 15 residues from the cysteine to the phenylalanine. This entry keeps only the CDR3 DNA: 45 bases, framed from base 1. Looking up the germline V gene yields CDR1 SGHTA and CDR2 FQGNSA. Points on this clone: The target of this receptor is not known. Per-nucleotide qualities are absent, and no much larger clonotype sits a single base away.

The donors were healthy, HIV-negative adults with no recently reported acute infections or vaccinations. Every donor was a Caucasian adult residing in Nashville, Tennessee, USA. For unsorted samples, about 90 million PBMCs were counted, and genomic DNA was extracted using the QIAamp DNA Blood Mini kit. After blood collection by leukapheresis, PBMCs were isolated using Ficoll-Histopaque density gradient centrifugation and then cryopreserved in the vapor phase of liquid nitrogen. The sequenced sample consisted of PBMCs. This TCR derives from a woman aged 40 to 49 in good health. Some clones in this sample may be carry-over from other donors' samples. The chain links TRBV7-2 with TRBJ2-7; TRBD1 could be the D gene, as 5 bases match. The CDR3: CASSLDPTRAYEQYF. The DNA sequence is as follows: TGTGCCAGCAGCTTAGACCCTACCAGGGCCTACGAGCAGTACTTC.